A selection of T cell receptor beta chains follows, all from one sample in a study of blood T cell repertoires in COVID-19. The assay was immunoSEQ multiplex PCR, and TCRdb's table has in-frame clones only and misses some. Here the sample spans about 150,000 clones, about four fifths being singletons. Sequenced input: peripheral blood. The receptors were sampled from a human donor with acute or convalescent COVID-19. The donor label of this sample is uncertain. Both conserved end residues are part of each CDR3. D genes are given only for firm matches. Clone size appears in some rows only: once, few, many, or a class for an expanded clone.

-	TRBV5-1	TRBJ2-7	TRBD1	TGCGCCAGCAGCTTGGAGTCGGGACAGCGCCGAAGGCAGTACTTC	CASSLESGQRRRQYF
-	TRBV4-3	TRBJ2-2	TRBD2	TGCGCCAGCAGCCAAGACTACGCGGGGGCCGGGGAGCTGTTTTTT	CASSQDYAGAGELFF
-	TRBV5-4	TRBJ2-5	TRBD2	TGTGCCAGCAGCTCGGGAGGCGGGCGCCTCGGAGAGACCCAGTACTTC	CASSSGGGRLGETQYF
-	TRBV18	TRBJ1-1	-	TGTGCCAGCTCACCGGGACAGAACACTGAAGCTTTCTTT	CASSPGQNTEAFF
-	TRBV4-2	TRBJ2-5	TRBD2	TGTGCCAGCAGCCAAGCTAGCGGGGGGGCCTGGAAGACCCAGTACTTC	CASSQASGGAWKTQYF
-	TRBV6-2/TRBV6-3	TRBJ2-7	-	TGTGCCAGCAGTCTCCCCATAGTCTCCTACGAGCAGTACTTC	CASSLPIVSYEQYF
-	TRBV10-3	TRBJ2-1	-	TGTGCCATCAGGGAGGGACAGATGGGAACCTACAATGAGCAGTTCTTC	CAIREGQMGTYNEQFF
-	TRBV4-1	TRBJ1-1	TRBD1	TGCGCCAGCAGCCACTCGACAGGGCAGAATGAAGCTTTCTTT	CASSHSTGQNEAFF
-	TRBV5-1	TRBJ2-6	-	TGCGCCAGCAGCTTGGGGCAGGCCCGTGCTGGGGCCAACGTCCTGACTTTC	CASSLGQARAGANVLTF
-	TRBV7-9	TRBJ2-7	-	TGTGCCAGCAGCTTGGGGGGACCCTACGAGCAGTACTTC	CASSLGGPYEQYF
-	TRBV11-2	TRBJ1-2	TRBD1	TGTGCCAGCAGCTCGTCGCCGGGACAGGGGGTCTATGGCTACACCTTC	CASSSSPGQGVYGYTF
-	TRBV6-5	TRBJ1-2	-	TGTGCCAGCAGTCCAGAGACAGCTAACTATGGCTACACCTTC	CASSPETANYGYTF
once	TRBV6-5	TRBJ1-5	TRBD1	TGTGCCAGCAGCTACGACAGGGGGCCGAACCAGCCCCAGCATTTT	CASSYDRGPNQPQHF
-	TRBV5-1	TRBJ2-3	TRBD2	TGCGCCAGCACCAAGGTTAGCGGGGGGGTCACAGATACGCAGTATTTT	CASTKVSGGVTDTQYF
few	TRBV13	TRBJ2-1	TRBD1	TGTGCCAGCAGCTCAGAACAGGGGAGAAGGAATGAGCAGTTCTTC	CASSSEQGRRNEQFF
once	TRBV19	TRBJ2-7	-	TGTGCCACCCAGGGGCAGCGCACCGGCTCCTACGAGCAGTACTTC	CATQGQRTGSYEQYF
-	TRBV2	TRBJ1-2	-	TGTGCCAGCAGTGAAGCAGGGAGCCCTAACTATGGCTACACCTTC	CASSEAGSPNYGYTF
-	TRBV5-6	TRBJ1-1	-	TGTGCCAGCACCCCACGGGGGGGTACGTACACTGAAGCTTTCTTT	CASTPRGGTYTEAFF
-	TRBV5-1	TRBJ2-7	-	TGCGCCAGCAGCAAGGGGGGGCTGGGCTACGAGCAGTACTTC	CASSKGGLGYEQYF
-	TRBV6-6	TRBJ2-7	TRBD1	TGTGCCAGCAGTTCGGGACAGGGGACCCACGAGCAGTACTTC	CASSSGQGTHEQYF
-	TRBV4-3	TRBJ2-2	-	TGCGCCAGCAGCCAAGATCAGCAGGGGTCCGGGGAGCTGTTTTTT	CASSQDQQGSGELFF
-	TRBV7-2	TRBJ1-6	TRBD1	TGTGCCAGCAGCTCGGGACAGGGAAGGGGTTCACCCCTCCACTTT	CASSSGQGRGSPLHF
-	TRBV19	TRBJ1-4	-	TGTGCCAGTAGCCCTACAGGCAGATCAACTAATGAAAAACTGTTTTTT	CASSPTGRSTNEKLFF
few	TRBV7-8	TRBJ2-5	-	TGTGCCAGCAGCTTAGATCGGCATAGACTCCAAGAGACCCAGTACTTC	CASSLDRHRLQETQYF
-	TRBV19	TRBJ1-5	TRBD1	TGTGCCAGTAGTACCAATACAGGGGCAGGTCAGCCCCAGCATTTT	CASSTNTGAGQPQHF
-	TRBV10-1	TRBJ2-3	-	TGCGCCAGCAGTGAGTCGAAAACGGTCACAGATACGCAGTATTTT	CASSESKTVTDTQYF
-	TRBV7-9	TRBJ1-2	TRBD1	TGTGCCAGCAGCCCCTGGACAGGGCAAGATGGCTACACCTTC	CASSPWTGQDGYTF
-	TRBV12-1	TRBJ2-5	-	TGTGCCAGAACCCTAGAGGGTAAAGAGACCCAGTACTTC	CARTLEGKETQYF
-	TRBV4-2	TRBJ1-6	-	TGTGCCAGCAGCCAAGACTCCCAGGACAGAGGCCTAAATTCACCCCTCCACTTT	CASSQDSQDRGLNSPLHF
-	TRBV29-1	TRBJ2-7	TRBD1	TGCAGCGTTGAAGATCGGGGACAGGGGAAGTACGAGCAGTACTTC	CSVEDRGQGKYEQYF
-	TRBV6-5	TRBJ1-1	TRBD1	TGTGCCATCCAGGGGGCGAACACTGAAGCTTTCTTT	CAIQGANTEAFF
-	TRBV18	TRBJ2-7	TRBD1	TGTGCCAGCTCACCAAGAAGGGGGCGCGGTTACGAGCAGTACTTC	CASSPRRGRGYEQYF
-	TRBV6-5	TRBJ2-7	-	TGTGCCAGCAGTTACTCTGGCAGGGGGGCCGTGGAGCAGTACTTC	CASSYSGRGAVEQYF
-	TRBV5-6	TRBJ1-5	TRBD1	TGTGCCAGCAGCTCATGGACAGGGGAGATTAATCAGCCCCAGCATTTT	CASSSWTGEINQPQHF
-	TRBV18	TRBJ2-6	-	TGTGCCAGCTCACCAATAAGTCCAGTCAAATCTGGGGCCAACGTCCTGACTTTC	CASSPISPVKSGANVLTF
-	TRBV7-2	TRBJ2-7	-	TGTGCCAGCAGCTTGGAGGTCACCTCCTACGAGCAGTACTTC	CASSLEVTSYEQYF
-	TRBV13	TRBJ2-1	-	TGTGCCAGCAGCTTCCCGACTAGAGCGGATGAGCAGTTCTTC	CASSFPTRADEQFF
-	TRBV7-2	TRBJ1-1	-	TGTGCCAGCAGCGGAACCGGGGGGACCACTGAAGCTTTCTTT	CASSGTGGTTEAFF